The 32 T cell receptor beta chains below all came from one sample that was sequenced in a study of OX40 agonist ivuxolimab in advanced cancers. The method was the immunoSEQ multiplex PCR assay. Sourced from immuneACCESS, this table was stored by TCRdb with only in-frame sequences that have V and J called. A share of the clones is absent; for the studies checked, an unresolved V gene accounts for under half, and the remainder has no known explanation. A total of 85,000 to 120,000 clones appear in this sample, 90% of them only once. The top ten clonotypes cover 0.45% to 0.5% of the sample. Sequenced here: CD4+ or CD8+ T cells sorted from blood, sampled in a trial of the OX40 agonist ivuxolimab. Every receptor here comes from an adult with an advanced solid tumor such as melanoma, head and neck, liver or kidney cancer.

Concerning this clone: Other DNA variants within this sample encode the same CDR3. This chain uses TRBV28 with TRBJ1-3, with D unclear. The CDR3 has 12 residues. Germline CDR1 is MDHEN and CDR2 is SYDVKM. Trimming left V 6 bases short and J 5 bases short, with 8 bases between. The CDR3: CASSLSRNTIYF. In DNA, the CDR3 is TGTGCCAGCAGCCTTTCTCGAAACACCATATATTTT.

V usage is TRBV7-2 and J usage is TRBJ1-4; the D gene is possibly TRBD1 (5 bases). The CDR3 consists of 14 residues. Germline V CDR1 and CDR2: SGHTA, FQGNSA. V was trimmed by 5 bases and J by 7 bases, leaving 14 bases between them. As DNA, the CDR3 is TGTGCCAGCAGCCCACCGGGACGTTTTGAAAAACTGTTTTTT. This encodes CASSPPGRFEKLFF.

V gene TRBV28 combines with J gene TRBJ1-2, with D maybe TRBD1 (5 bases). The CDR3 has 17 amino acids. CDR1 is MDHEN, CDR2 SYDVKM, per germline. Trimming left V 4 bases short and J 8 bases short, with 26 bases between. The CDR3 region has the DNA TGTGCCAGCAGTTCCCAGGGCGGGGGAAAAGCTCTTCGCGGCTACACCTTC. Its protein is CASSSQGGGKALRGYTF.

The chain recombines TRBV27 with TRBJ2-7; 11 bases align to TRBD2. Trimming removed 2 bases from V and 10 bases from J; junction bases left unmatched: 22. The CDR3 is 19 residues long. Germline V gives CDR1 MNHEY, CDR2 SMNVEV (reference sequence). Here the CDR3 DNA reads TGTGCCAGCAGTTTAATCCCGCCTAGCGGGGGGCCCAAAACCTCCGAACAGTACTTC. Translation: CASSLIPPSGGPKTSEQYF.

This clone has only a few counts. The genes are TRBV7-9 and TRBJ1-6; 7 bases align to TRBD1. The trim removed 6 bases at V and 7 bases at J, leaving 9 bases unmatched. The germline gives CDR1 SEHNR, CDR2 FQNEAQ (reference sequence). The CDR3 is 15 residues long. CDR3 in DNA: TGTGCCAGCAGGCCACAGGGGACGGTAAATTCACCCCTCCACTTT. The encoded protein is CASRPQGTVNSPLHF.

In DNA form, the CDR3 reads TGTGCCAGCAGCACTGGCCCCTACGAGCAGTACTTC. Amino acid sequence: CASSTGPYEQYF. V is TRBV6-6 and J is TRBJ2-7; no reliable D call. The ends were cut back, 6 bases at V and 2 bases at J, with 8 bases in the middle. Germline CDR1 MNHNY, CDR2 SVGAGI (reference sequence). This CDR3 comprises 12 residues.

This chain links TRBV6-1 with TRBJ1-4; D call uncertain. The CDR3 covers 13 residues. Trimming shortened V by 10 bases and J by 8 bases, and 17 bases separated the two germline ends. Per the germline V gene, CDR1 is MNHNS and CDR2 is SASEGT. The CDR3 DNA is TGTGCCACCCAACTGAGCCCCGGGGAAAAACTGTTTTTT. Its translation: CATQLSPGEKLFF.

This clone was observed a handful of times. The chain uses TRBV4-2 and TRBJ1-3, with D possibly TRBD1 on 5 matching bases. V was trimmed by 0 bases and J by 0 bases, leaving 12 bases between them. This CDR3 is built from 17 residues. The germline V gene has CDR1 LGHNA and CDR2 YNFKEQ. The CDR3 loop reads CASSQDLGVSSGNTIYF. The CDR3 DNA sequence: TGTGCCAGCAGCCAAGACCTAGGGGTGAGCTCTGGAAACACCATATATTTT.

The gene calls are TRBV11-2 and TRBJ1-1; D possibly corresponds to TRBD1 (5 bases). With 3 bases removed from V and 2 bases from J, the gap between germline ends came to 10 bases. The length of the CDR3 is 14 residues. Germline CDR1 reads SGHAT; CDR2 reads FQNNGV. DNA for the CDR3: TGTGCCAGCAGCTTCCAGGGTATCAACACTGAAGCTTTCTTT. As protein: CASSFQGINTEAFF.

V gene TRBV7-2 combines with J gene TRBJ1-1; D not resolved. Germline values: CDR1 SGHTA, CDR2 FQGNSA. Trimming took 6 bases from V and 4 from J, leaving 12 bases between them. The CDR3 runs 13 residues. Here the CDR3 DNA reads TGTGCCAGCAGGCGGGGAATGAGCACTGAAGCTTTCTTT. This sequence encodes CASRRGMSTEAFF.

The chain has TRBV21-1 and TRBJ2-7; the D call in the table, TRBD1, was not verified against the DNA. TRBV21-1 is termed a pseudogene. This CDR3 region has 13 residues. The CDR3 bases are TGTGCCAGCAGCAACATGGACAGGGACGAGCAGTACTTC. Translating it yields CASSNMDRDEQYF.

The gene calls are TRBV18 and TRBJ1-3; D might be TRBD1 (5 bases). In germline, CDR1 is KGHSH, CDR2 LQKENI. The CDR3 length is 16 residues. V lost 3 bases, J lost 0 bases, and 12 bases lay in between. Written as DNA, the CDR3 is TGTGCCAGCTCACCCTCTGGGGCTATCTCTGGAAACACCATATATTTT. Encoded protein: CASSPSGAISGNTIYF.

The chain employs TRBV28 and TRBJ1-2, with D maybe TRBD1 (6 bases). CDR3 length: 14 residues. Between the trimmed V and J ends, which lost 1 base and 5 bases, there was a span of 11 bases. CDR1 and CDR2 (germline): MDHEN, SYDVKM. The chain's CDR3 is CASSLFRTEYGYTF. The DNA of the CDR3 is TGTGCCAGCAGTTTATTCAGGACAGAATATGGCTACACCTTC.

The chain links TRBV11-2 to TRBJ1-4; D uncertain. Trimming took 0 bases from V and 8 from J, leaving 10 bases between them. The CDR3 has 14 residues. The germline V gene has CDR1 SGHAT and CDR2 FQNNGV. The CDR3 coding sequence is TGTGCCAGCAGCTTAGATAACCCCCCAGAAAAACTGTTTTTT. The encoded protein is CASSLDNPPEKLFF.

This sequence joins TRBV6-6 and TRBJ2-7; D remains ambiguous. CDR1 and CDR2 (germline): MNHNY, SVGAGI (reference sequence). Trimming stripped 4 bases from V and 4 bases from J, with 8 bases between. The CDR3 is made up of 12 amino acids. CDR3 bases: TGTGCCAGCAGTTTGGGGTCGTACGAGCAGTACTTC. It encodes CASSLGSYEQYF.

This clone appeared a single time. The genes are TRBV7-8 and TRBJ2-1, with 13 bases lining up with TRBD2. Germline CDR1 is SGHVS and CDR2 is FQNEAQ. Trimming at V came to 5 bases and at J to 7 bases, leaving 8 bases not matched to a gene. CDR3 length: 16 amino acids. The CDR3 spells CASSLTGTSGTNEQFF. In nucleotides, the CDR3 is TGTGCCAGCAGCCTCACCGGGACTAGCGGGACTAATGAGCAGTTCTTC. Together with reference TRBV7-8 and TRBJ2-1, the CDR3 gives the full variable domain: GAGVSQSPRYKVAKRGQDVALRCDPISGHVSLFWYQQALGQGPEFLTYFQNEAQLDKSGLPSDRFFAERPEGSVSTLKIQRTQQEDSAVYLCASSLTGTSGTNEQFFGPGTRLTVL.

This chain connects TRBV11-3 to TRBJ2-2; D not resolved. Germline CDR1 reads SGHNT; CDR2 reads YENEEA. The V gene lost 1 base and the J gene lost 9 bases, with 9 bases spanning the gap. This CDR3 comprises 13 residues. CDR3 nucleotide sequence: TGTGCCAGCAGCTTAGGGCAGATCCGGGAGCTGTTTTTT. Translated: CASSLGQIRELFF.

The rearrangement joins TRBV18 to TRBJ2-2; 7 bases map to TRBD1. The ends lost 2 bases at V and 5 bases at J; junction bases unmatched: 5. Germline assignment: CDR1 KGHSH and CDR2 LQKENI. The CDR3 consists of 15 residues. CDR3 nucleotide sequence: TGTGCCAGCTCACCAATGGGACAGATAACCGGGGAGCTGTTTTTT. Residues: CASSPMGQITGELFF. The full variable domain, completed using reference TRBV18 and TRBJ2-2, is NAGVMQNPRHLVRRRGQEARLRCSPMKGHSHVYWYRQLPEEGLKFMVYLQKENIIDESGMPKERFSAEFPKEGPSILRIQQVVRGDSAAYFCASSPMGQITGELFFGEGSRLTVL.

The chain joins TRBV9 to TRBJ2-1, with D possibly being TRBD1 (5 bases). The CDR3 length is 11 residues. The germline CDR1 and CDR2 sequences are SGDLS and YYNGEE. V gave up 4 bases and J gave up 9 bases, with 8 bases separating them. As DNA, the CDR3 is TGTGCCAGCAGCAAGACAGCTGAGCAGTTCTTC. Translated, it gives CASSKTAEQFF.

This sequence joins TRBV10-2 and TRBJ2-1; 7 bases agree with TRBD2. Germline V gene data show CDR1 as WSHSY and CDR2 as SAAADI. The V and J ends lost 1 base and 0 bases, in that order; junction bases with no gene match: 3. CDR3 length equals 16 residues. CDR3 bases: TGCGCCAGCAGTGAGTGGGCGGGAGTCTCCTACAATGAGCAGTTCTTC. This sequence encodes CASSEWAGVSYNEQFF.

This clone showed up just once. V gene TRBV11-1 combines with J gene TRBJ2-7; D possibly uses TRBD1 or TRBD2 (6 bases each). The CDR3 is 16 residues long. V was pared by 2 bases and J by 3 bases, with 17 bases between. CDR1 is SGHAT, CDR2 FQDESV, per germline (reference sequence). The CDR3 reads CASSLTTGAKVYEQYF. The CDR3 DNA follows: TGTGCCAGCAGCTTAACTACGGGGGCCAAGGTCTACGAGCAGTACTTC.

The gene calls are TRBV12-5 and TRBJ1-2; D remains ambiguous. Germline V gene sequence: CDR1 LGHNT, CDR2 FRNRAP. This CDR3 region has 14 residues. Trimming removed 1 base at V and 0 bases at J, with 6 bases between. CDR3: CASGLGGPNYGYTF. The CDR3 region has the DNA TGTGCTAGTGGTTTGGGCGGACCTAACTATGGCTACACCTTC. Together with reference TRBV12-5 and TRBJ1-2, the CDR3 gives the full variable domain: DARVTQTPRHKVTEMGQEVTMRCQPILGHNTVFWYRQTMMQGLELLAYFRNRAPLDDSGMPKDRFSAEMPDATLATLKIQPSEPRDSAVYFCASGLGGPNYGYTFGSGTRLTVV.

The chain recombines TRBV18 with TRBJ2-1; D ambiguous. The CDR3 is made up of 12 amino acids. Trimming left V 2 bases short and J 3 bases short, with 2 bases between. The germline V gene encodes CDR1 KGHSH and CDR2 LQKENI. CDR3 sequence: CASSPGYNEQFF. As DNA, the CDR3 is TGTGCCAGCTCACCAGGCTACAATGAGCAGTTCTTC.

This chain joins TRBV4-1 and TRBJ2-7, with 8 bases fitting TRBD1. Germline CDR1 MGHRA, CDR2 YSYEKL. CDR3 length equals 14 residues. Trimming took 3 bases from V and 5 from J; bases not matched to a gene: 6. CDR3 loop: CASSHPGQGHEQYF. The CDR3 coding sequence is TGCGCCAGCAGCCATCCCGGACAGGGCCACGAGCAGTACTTC.

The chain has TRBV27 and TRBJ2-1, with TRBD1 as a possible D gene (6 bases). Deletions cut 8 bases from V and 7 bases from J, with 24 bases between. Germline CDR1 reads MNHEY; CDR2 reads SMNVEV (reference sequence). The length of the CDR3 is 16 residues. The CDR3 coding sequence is TGTGCCAGCCGAACCGGGACACCGACCCCTCGGAATGAGCAGTTCTTC. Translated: CASRTGTPTPRNEQFF.

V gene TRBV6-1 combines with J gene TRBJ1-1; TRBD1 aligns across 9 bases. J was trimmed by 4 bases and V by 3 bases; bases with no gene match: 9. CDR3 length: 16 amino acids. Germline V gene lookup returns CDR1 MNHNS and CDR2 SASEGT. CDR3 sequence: CASSDDEGQGSTEAFF. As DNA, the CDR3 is TGTGCCAGCAGTGACGATGAGGGACAGGGAAGCACTGAAGCTTTCTTT.

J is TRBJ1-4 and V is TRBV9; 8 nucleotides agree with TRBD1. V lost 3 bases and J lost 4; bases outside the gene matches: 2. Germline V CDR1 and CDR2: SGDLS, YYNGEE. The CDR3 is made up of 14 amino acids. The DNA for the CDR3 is TGTGCCAGCAGCGAGACAGGGGTTAATGAAAAACTGTTTTTT. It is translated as CASSETGVNEKLFF. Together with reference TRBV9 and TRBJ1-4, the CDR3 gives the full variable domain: DSGVTQTPKHLITATGQRVTLRCSPRSGDLSVYWYQQSLDQGLQFLIQYYNGEERAKGNILERFSAQQFPDLHSELNLSSLELGDSALYFCASSETGVNEKLFFGSGTQLSVL.

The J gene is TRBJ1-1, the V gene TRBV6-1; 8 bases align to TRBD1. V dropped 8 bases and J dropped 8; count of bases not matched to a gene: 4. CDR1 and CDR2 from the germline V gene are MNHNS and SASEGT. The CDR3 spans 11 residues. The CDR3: CASSQGAEAFF. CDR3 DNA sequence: TGTGCCAGCTCCCAGGGGGCGGAAGCTTTCTTT.

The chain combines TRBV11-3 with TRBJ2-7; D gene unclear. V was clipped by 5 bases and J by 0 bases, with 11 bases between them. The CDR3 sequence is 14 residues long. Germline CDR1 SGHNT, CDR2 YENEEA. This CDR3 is CASSSSALSYEQYF. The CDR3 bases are TGTGCCAGCAGCAGTTCGGCCCTCTCCTACGAGCAGTACTTC. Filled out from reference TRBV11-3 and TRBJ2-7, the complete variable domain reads EAGVVQSPRYKIIEKKQPVAFWCNPISGHNTLYWYLQNLGQGPELLIRYENEEAVDDSQLPKDRFSAERLKGVDSTLKIQPAELGDSAVYLCASSSSALSYEQYFGPGTRLTVT.

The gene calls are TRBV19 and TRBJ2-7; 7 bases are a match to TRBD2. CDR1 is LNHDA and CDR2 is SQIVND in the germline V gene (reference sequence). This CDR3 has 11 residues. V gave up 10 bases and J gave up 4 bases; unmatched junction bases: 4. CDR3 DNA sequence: TGTGCCACAGGGCGGGGGTACGAGCAGTACTTC. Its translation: CATGRGYEQYF.

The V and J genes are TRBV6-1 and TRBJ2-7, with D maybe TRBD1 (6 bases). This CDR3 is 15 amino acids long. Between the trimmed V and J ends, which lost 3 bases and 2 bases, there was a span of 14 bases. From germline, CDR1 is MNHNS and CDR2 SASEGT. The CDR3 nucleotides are TGTGCCAGCAGTGAGAGACCGGGACATGCCTACGAGCAGTACTTC. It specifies CASSERPGHAYEQYF.

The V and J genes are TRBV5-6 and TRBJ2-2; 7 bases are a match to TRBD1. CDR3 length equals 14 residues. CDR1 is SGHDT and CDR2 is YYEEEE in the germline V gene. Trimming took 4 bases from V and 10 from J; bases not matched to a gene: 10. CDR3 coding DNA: TGTGCCAGCAGCCCTCACAGGGGTCCTCAGGAGCTGTTTTTT. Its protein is CASSPHRGPQELFF.